This TCR beta chain derives from a study of blood T cell repertoires in COVID-19 (dated by TCRdb to about 2020). Study-wide context: Samples covering the acute and convalescent phases of COVID-19 were provided by collaborators in the United States, Italy and Spain. The material from the prospective study consisted of cDNA or gDNA derived from T cells, B-cell-depleted T cells, or PBMCs. Subjects who had been exposed to COVID-19, were actively infected with it, or had recovered from it provided the deeply sampled blood TCRbeta repertoires that made up the dataset. The repertoires were released in a freely available public database meant as a resource for research on the immune response to SARS-CoV-2. The samples were drawn from the first 160 participants of the ongoing ImmuneRACE study and from 1,200 or so subjects provided by 6 global collaborators. The sample metadata nearly always contained a de-identified subject ID, COVID-19 status, age in years and sex. Where available, HLA class I and class II types were taken from metadata supplied by the sample provider and were not determined by assay-based typing. Study-wide findings and limitations: How much clinical and demographic metadata was included differed by source and by participant, and the metadata was provided uncurated.

The immunoSEQ Assay, a bias-controlled multiplex PCR, was used to amplify TCRbeta CDR3 regions from genomic DNA. As for the authors' bioinformatics: The number of nucleated cells in each sample was estimated by amplification of reference gene primers within the assay. Sequence reads were collapsed and filtered to measure the absolute abundance of every unique TCRbeta CDR3 rearrangement. For each sample, productive Simpson clonality was calculated as the square root of Simpson's diversity index across productive rearrangements. The source is immuneACCESS, and TCRdb retained only in-frame sequences with V and J called. Part of the clones is not carried over; for the studies checked, unresolved V genes explain less than half of this, and the remainder is unexplained. V and J calls and clone size are copied from that table; D and trimming were computed from the DNA. Here the sample has about 150,000 clones; around 89% occur a single time. Just under 3% of the sample comes from the top ten.

Whole blood was collected in K2EDTA tubes by collaborating institutions according to the institutions' own protocols. For TCRbeta analysis, collaborators shipped samples in one of three forms: frozen whole blood, isolated PBMCs, or DNA extracted from either of those sample types. Turning to this clone: Its antigen remains unidentified. Base quality data are lacking; no much larger clone is found one base away.

After removal of 2 bases from V and 5 bases from J, the junction retains 4 bases not matched to a gene. The CDR3 runs 14 residues from the cysteine to the phenylalanine. Only the CDR3 DNA is retained, 42 bases long and in frame from the first base. Taken from the germline V gene, the CDR1 and CDR2 loops are SGHRS and YFSETQ. The sequence derives from a man aged 55 to 70 with active or convalescent COVID-19. The chain is made from TRBV5-1 and TRBJ2-7, with 10 bases aligning to TRBD1. The sequenced sample consisted of peripheral blood. The DNA reads TGCGCCAGCAGCTTCTGGACAGGGGGGGACGAGCAGTACTTC. It codes for CASSFWTGGDEQYF.